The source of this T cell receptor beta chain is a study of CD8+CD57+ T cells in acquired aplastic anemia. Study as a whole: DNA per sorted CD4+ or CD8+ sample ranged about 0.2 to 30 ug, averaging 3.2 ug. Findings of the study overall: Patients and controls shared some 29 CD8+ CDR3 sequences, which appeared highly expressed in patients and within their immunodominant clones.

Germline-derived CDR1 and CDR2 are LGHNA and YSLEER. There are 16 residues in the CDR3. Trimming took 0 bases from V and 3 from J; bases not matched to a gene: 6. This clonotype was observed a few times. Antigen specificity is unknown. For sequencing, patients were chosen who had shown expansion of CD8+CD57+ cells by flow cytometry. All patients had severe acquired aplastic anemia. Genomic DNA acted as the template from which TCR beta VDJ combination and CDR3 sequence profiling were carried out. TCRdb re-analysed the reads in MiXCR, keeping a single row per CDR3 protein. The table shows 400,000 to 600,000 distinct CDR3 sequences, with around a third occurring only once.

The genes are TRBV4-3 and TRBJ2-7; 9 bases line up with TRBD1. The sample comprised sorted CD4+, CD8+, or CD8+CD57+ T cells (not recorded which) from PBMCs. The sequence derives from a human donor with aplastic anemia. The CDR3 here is CASSQEVGTGNYEQYF. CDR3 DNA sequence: TGCGCCAGCAGCCAAGAGGTCGGGACAGGGAACTACGAGCAGTACTTC.